Listed here are 2 T cell receptor beta chains from one sample, sequenced in a study of early T cells in non-severe SARS-CoV-2 infection. TCRdb called the 5' RACE reads again in MiXCR, with one record for every CDR3 protein. The sample comprises roughly 51,000 distinct CDR3 sequences, about 7.6% of which are singletons, and roughly 10% rests with the top ten. The input for sequencing was whole blood, taken at baseline. All receptors come from an adult who was a healthcare worker with PCR-confirmed SARS-CoV-2 infection or an uninfected control (not recorded which).

In this sample, this clonotype turned up many times. The chain joins TRBV7-2 to TRBJ2-1; D gene unclear. This CDR3 contains 15 residues. V gave up 6 bases and J gave up 4 bases, with 16 bases separating them. Germline CDR1 SGHTA, CDR2 FQGNSA. The CDR3 DNA reads as TGTGCCAGCAGGCAGGACCTCGGTGTTTACAATGAGCAGTTCTTC. This codes for CASRQDLGVYNEQFF.

This clonotype was counted only a few times. The J gene is TRBJ2-3, the V gene TRBV28; D gene ambiguous. The CDR3 is made up of 15 amino acids. CDR1 and CDR2 (germline): MDHEN, SYDVKM. V dropped 2 bases and J dropped 0 bases, with 9 bases sitting between them. The CDR3 coding sequence is TGTGCCAGCAGTTTAAATGGCGGAAGCACAGATACGCAGTATTTT. Amino acids: CASSLNGGSTDTQYF.